This record looks at one TCR beta chain sequence and its context. The target antigen is unknown. Quantitative 5'-RACE with molecular barcodes was used to make the TCR beta libraries. TCRdb called the 5' RACE reads again in MiXCR, with one record for every CDR3 protein. This sample has over 110,000 distinct CDR3 sequences, with approximately 9.2% found just once. V lost 4 bases and J lost 8, with 20 bases in between. In germline, CDR1 is LGHNA, CDR2 YSLEER. This CDR3 has 15 residues. This record comes from a study of CD8 T cells in ankylosing spondylitis. General observations from the study: Before this, some motif variants had been reported in reactive arthritis synovial fluid and blood. Peripheral blood held disease-linked clones only at relatively low frequency, and these were CD8+. Significant enrichment of disease-linked clones was reported in matched ankylosing spondylitis synovial fluid.

The V and J genes are TRBV4-3 and TRBJ1-2, with a tentative D call TRBD1 (6 bases). The sample taken for sequencing was synovial fluid, either unsorted or a sorted T cell fraction (not recorded which). This TCR was sampled from a male donor with ankylosing spondylitis. The CDR3 here is CASSRSRRGAGGYTF. CDR3 coding DNA: TGCGCCAGCAGCCGCTCCAGGCGGGGGGCTGGAGGCTACACCTTC.